Listed here are 15 T cell receptor beta chains from one sample, sequenced in a study of identical twins. Each CDR3 protein gets one entry after TCRdb re-called the 5' RACE reads with MiXCR. Found here are 640,000 or so distinct CDR3 sequences, over 5% of them singletons; the top ten hold around 1.7%. The sample was naive T cells sorted from blood. All receptors derive from a man between 18 and 35 years old in good health.

V usage is TRBV29-1 and J usage is TRBJ2-7; TRBD2 matches at 9 bases. The V gene's germline CDR1 is SQVTM and CDR2 ANQGSEA. V was pared by 3 bases and J by 7 bases, with 4 bases of the junction left unmatched. The CDR3 extends over 12 amino acids. The CDR3 sequence: CSVDKSGREQYV. The CDR3 DNA is TGCAGCGTTGATAAAAGCGGGAGGGAGCAGTACGTC.

This clonotype was recorded many times. The V call is TRBV12-3 or TRBV12-4, the J call TRBJ2-1; 14 nucleotides agree with TRBD2. The CDR3 has 19 amino acids. The V and J ends lost 5 bases and 0 bases, in that order; junction bases with no gene match: 9. Written as DNA, the CDR3 is TGTGCCAGCAGTACAGGACTAGCGGGAGGACCGAGCTCCTACAATGAGCAGTTCTTC. It translates to CASSTGLAGGPSSYNEQFF.

This clonotype was seen repeatedly, ten times or more. V usage is TRBV29-1 and J usage is TRBJ2-1; 9 positions agree with TRBD2. Germline loops: CDR1 SQVTM, CDR2 ANQGSEA. CDR3 size: 14 residues. Trimming took 4 bases from V and 6 from J; bases not matched to a gene: 7. The chain's CDR3 is CSVAAGGLGNEQFF. The CDR3 bases are TGCAGCGTTGCAGCGGGAGGACTTGGCAATGAGCAGTTCTTC.

In this sample, this clonotype turned up many times. The chain combines TRBV5-1 with TRBJ1-6; D uncertain. V was trimmed by 6 bases and J by 10 bases, leaving 14 bases between them. Germline V gene data show CDR1 as SGHRS and CDR2 as YFSETQ. The CDR3 spans 13 residues. The CDR3 here is CASKNTDESPLHF. CDR3 DNA: TGCGCCAGCAAAAACACGGACGAATCACCCCTCCACTTT.

The chain has TRBV29-1 and TRBJ1-1, with TRBD1 as a possible D gene (6 bases). In germline, CDR1 is SQVTM, CDR2 ANQGSEA. CDR3 length equals 12 residues. V lost 7 bases to trimming and J lost 4 bases, with 13 bases between them. CDR3 amino acids: CSARTVSTEAFF. The CDR3 region has the DNA TGCAGCGCAAGGACAGTAAGCACTGAAGCTTTCTTT.

There are a few counts of this clonotype. V and J are TRBV6-5 and TRBJ2-5, with 9 bases lining up with TRBD2. Germline V gene lookup returns CDR1 MNHEY and CDR2 SVGAGI. CDR3 size: 17 residues. The V gene end was trimmed by 2 bases and the J gene end by 3 bases; junction bases not matched to a gene: 10. CDR3 loop: CASSYRDQGLAKETQYF. CDR3 sequence (DNA): TGTGCCAGCAGTTACAGGGACCAGGGACTAGCAAAAGAGACCCAGTACTTC.

Turning to this clonotype: It may be a read error: a sequence one base away is much more abundant. This chain uses TRBV9 with TRBJ1-1, with D unclear. V was shortened by 4 bases and J by 3 bases, with 13 bases between the two germline ends. The CDR3 has 14 residues. Germline V CDR1 and CDR2: SGDLS, YYNGEE. Written as DNA, the CDR3 is TGTGCCAGCAGCAACAAGGCAAGGGACACTGAAGCTTTCTTT. Protein sequence: CASSNKARDTEAFF.

This clonotype was found a few times. This rearrangement joins TRBV20-1 to TRBJ2-3; 11 positions agree with TRBD2. Germline V gene lookup returns CDR1 DFQATT and CDR2 SNEGSKA (reference sequence). J was trimmed by 5 bases and V by 1 base; bases with no gene match: 8. The CDR3 has 16 residues. The CDR3: CSARVLGTSGLDTQYF. CDR3 bases: TGCAGTGCTAGAGTGCTCGGGACTAGCGGCTTAGATACGCAGTATTTT.

This clonotype was found many times. This sequence joins TRBV5-1 and TRBJ2-7; 7 bases map to TRBD1. The CDR3 loop spans 16 amino acids. Trimming at V came to 1 base and at J to 2 bases, leaving 9 bases not matched to a gene. The germline gives CDR1 SGHRS, CDR2 YFSETQ. CDR3 in amino acids: CASSLLGQVHTYEQYF. CDR3 DNA: TGCGCCAGCAGCTTGCTCGGACAGGTCCATACCTACGAGCAGTACTTC.

This clonotype was found a few times. The rearrangement uses TRBV5-5 and TRBJ2-7; 7 nucleotides line up with TRBD2. CDR3 length: 12 residues. J gave up 6 bases and V 3 bases, and 3 bases lay outside the gene matches. Germline V lookup: CDR1 SGHKS, CDR2 YYEKEE (reference sequence). The DNA of the CDR3 is TGTGCCAGCAGCTGGGAGGGTACCGAGCAGTACTTC. This sequence encodes CASSWEGTEQYF.

This clonotype showed up just a few times. The genes are TRBV20-1 and TRBJ1-1; tentative D call: TRBD1 (6 bases). This CDR3 has 14 residues. Germline V gene lookup returns CDR1 DFQATT and CDR2 SNEGSKA (reference sequence). Deletions cut 4 bases from V and 8 bases from J, with 20 bases between. The CDR3 coding sequence is TGCAGTGCTACCAATTTGAAGGGGGTGAGGGAAGCTTTCTTT. This translates into CSATNLKGVREAFF.

This chain joins TRBV5-6 and TRBJ2-2; perhaps TRBD2 as D (6 bases). Germline loops: CDR1 SGHDT, CDR2 YYEEEE. Trimming removed 2 bases at V and 1 base at J, with 12 bases between. There are 16 residues in the CDR3. The CDR3 spells CASSFGSGVNTGELFF. CDR3 DNA: TGTGCCAGCAGCTTTGGGTCGGGAGTGAACACCGGGGAGCTGTTTTTT.

The chain joins TRBV29-1 to TRBJ1-2; perhaps TRBD1 as D (6 bases). The CDR3 contains 13 residues. Trimming shortened V by 6 bases and J by 7 bases, and 18 bases separated the two germline ends. Germline V gives CDR1 SQVTM, CDR2 ANQGSEA. In nucleotides, the CDR3 is TGCAGCGTGGGGGACACCCCGGGCGGTGGCTACACCTTC. This codes for CSVGDTPGGGYTF.

In its sample, this clonotype was seen many times. For the CDR3, the DNA is TGTGCCAGCAGTTACTCGGTCGCAGCACTCTATGGCTACACCTTC. It specifies CASSYSVAALYGYTF. V and J are TRBV6-5 and TRBJ1-2; D uncertain. The length of the CDR3 is 15 residues. Germline V gives CDR1 MNHEY, CDR2 SVGAGI. V lost 0 bases and J lost 4, with 12 bases in between.

This clonotype has a handful of counts. The rearrangement links TRBV10-3 to TRBJ2-1; D is unclear. The CDR3 runs to 13 residues. The V and J ends lost 2 bases and 9 bases respectively, with 11 bases between them. CDR1 is ENHRY, CDR2 SYGVKD, per germline. The CDR3 sequence is CAISELNGFEQFF. CDR3 DNA: TGTGCCATCAGTGAGCTAAACGGCTTTGAGCAGTTCTTC.